This T cell receptor (beta chain) was profiled in a study of shared clonotypes between healthy human individuals. V lost 6 bases to trimming and J lost 8 bases, with 11 bases between them. CDR3 length: 13 residues. Germline V gene sequence: CDR1 WNHNN, CDR2 SYGVQD (reference sequence). General study findings and limits: Naive CD4 clonotypes were shared across a handful of donors at around 5.4%.

A CD45RA-negative memory subset and a CD45RA+ naive subset were separated from the CD4+ cells. The authors' processing: ImmunoSEQ junction-only sequences lacked quality scores, so their filtering differed. Here immunoSEQ multiplex PCR was the method, and the copy in TCRdb shows in-frame clones only, minus some. V and J calls and clone size are as listed in that table; D and trimming were resolved from the DNA. The repertoire holds a few hundred thousand clones, with 95% to 98% as singletons. As for this clone: The target antigen is unknown.

This TCR came from a woman in her 30s in good health. The sequenced sample was naive CD4+ T cells sorted from blood. Subset denoted: CD45RA+ positively selected. The chain is built from TRBV10-1 and TRBJ1-6; no definite D call. The CDR3 DNA sequence: TGCGCCAGCAGGGTGGACGCCTATTCACCCCTCCACTTT. Amino acids: CASRVDAYSPLHF.